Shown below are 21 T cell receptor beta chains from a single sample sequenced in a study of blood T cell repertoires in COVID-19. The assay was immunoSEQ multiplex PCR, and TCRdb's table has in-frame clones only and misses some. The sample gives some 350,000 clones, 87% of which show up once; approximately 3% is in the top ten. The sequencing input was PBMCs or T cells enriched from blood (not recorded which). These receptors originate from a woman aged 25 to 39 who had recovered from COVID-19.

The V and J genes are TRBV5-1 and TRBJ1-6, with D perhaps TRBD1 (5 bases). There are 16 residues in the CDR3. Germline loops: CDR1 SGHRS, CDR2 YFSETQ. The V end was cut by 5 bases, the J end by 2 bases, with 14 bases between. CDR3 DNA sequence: TGCGCCAGCAGGGCAGGGCAAGTCGCCTATAATTCACCCCTCCACTTT. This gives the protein CASRAGQVAYNSPLHF.

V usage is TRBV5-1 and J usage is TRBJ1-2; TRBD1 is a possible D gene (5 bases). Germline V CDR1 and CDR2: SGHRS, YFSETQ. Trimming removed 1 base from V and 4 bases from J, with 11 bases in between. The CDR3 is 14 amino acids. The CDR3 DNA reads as TGCGCCAGCAGCTTGCAGGGCCGGGTCTATGGCTACACCTTC. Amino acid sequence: CASSLQGRVYGYTF.

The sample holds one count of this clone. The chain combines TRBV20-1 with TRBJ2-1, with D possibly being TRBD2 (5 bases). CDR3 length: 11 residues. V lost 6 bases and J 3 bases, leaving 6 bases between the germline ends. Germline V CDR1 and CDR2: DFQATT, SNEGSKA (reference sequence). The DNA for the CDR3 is TGCAGTGCGGAGGACTACAATGAGCAGTTCTTC. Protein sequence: CSAEDYNEQFF.

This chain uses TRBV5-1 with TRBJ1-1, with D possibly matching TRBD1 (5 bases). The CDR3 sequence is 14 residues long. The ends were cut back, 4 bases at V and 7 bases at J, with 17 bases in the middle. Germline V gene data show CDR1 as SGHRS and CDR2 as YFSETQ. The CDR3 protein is CASSPIGAGFEAFF. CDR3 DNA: TGCGCCAGCAGCCCGATTGGGGCAGGGTTTGAAGCTTTCTTT.

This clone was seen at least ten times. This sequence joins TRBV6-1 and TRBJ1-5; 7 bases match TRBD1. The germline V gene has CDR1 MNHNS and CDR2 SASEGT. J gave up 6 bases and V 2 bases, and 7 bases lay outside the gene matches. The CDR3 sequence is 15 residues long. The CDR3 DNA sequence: TGTGCCAGCAGTGAAATGACAGGGTCTGGTCAGCCCCAGCATTTT. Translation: CASSEMTGSGQPQHF.

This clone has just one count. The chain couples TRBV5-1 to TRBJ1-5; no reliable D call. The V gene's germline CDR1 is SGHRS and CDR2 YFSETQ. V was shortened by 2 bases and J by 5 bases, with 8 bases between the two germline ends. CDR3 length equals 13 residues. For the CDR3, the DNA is TGCGCCAGCAGCTTCGGTCCGGATCAGCCCCAGCATTTT. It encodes CASSFGPDQPQHF.

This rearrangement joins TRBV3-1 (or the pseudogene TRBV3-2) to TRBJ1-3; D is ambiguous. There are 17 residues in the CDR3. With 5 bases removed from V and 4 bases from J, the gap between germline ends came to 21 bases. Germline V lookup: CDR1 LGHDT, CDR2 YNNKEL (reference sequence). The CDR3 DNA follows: TGTGCCAGCAGCTCCCGCGAGAGGGATGCCGGGGGAAACACCATATATTTT. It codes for CASSSRERDAGGNTIYF.

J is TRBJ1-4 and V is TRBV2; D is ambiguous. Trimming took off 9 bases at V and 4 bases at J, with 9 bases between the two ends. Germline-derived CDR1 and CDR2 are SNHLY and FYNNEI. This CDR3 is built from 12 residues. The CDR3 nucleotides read TGTGCCAGTACTCCCTTTAATGAAAAACTGTTTTTT. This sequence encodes CASTPFNEKLFF.

The CDR3 loop reads CASSGGSPYEQYF. CDR3 coding DNA: TGCGCCAGCAGCGGGGGGTCTCCCTACGAGCAGTACTTC. This chain uses TRBV10-2 with TRBJ2-7; TRBD2 agrees at 7 bases. Looked up from germline, CDR1 is WSHSY and CDR2 is SAAADI. V trimming: 6 bases; J trimming: 2 bases; junction bases outside the gene matches: 4. The CDR3 covers 13 residues.

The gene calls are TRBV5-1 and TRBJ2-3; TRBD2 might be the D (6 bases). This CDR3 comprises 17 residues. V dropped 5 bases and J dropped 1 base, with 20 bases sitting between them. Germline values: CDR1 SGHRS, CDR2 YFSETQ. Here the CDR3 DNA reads TGCGCCAGCAGTAATGGCGGGGACTCGCGGGGCACAGATACGCAGTATTTT. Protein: CASSNGGDSRGTDTQYF.

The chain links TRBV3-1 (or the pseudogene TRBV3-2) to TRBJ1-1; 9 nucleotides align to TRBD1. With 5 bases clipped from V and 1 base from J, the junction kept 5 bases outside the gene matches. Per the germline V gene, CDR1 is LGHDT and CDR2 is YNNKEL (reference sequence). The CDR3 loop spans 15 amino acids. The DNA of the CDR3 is TGTGCCAGCAGCTTATGGGACAGGGAGAACACTGAAGCTTTCTTT. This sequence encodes CASSLWDRENTEAFF.

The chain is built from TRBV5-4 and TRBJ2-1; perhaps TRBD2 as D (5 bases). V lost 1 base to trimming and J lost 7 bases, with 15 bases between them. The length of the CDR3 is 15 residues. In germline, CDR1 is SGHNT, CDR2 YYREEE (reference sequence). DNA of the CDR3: TGTGCCAGCAGCTTGAGAACGCTAGCCGGGAATGAGCAGTTCTTC. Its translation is CASSLRTLAGNEQFF.

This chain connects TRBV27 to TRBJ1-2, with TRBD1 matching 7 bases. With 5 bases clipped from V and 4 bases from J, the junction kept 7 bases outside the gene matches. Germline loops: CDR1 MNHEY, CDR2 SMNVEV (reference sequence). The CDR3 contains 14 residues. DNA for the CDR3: TGTGCCAGCAGTCCACCGGGACAGATCTATGGCTACACCTTC. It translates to CASSPPGQIYGYTF.

The CDR3 DNA is TGTGCCAGTACCCCGACAGGTACCAGCTCCTACGAGCAGTACTTC. The encoded protein is CASTPTGTSSYEQYF. The chain carries TRBV19 and TRBJ2-7, with D tentatively TRBD1 (6 bases). The CDR3 runs to 15 residues. The germline V and J ends were trimmed by 7 bases and 0 bases, with 16 bases remaining between them. Germline CDR1 reads LNHDA; CDR2 reads SQIVND (reference sequence).

CDR3 amino acids: CASSLESFEAFF. The CDR3 DNA is TGTGCCAGCAGCTTAGAGAGTTTCGAAGCTTTCTTT. This sequence joins TRBV7-9 and TRBJ1-1, with D uncertain. Trimming removed 1 base at V and 8 bases at J, with 8 bases between. The CDR3 contains 12 residues. Germline V gene data show CDR1 as SEHNR and CDR2 as FQNEAQ (reference sequence).

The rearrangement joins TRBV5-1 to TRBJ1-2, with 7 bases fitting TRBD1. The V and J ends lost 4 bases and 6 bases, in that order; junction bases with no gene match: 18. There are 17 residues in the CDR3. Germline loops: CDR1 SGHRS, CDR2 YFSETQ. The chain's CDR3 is CASSAEFDRVVGDGYTF. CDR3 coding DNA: TGCGCCAGCAGCGCCGAATTCGACAGGGTAGTGGGTGATGGCTACACCTTC. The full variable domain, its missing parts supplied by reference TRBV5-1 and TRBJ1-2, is KAGVTQTPRYLIKTRGQQVTLSCSPISGHRSVSWYQQTPGQGLQFLFEYFSETQRNKGNFPGRFSGRQFSNSRSEMNVSTLELGDSALYLCASSAEFDRVVGDGYTFGSGTRLTVV.

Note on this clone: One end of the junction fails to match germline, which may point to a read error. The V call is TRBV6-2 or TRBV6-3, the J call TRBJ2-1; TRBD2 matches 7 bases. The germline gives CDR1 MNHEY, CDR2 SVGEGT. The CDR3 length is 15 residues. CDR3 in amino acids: CASSYGPGGYDEQFF. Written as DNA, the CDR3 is TGTGCCAGCAGTTACGGGCCGGGAGGCTACGATGAGCAGTTCTTC.

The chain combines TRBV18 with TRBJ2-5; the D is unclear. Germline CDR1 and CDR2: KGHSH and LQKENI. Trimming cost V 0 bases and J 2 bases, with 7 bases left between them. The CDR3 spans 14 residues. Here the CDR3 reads CASSPPNQQETQYF. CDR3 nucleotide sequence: TGTGCCAGCTCACCACCCAACCAGCAAGAGACCCAGTACTTC.

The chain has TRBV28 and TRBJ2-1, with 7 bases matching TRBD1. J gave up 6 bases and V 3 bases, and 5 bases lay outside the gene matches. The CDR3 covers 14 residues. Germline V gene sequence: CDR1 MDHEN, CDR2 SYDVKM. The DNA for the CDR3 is TGTGCCAGCAGTTTCGGACAGGACGTCAATGAGCAGTTCTTC. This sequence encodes CASSFGQDVNEQFF.

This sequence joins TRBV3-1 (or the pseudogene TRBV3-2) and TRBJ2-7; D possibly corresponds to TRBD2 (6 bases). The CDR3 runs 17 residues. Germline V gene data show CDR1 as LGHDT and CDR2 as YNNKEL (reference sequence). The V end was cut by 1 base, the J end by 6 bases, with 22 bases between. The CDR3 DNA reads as TGTGCCAGCAGCCAAGGGGCTAGCGTGAGGGGAGTTGCCGAGCAGTACTTC. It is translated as CASSQGASVRGVAEQYF.

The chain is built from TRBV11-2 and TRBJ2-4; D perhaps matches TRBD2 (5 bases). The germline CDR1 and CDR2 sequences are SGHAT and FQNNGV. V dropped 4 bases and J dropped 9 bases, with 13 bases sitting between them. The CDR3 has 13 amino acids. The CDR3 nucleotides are TGTGCCAGCAGCTCCAAATCTGGGAGCATTCAGTACTTC. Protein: CASSSKSGSIQYF.